This T cell receptor (beta chain) comes out of a study of T cells after somatic rescue of genetic block (dated by TCRdb to the early 2020s). For the study in its entirety: The study assessed how robust, over the long term, a T-cell system was when the system had developed through somatic rescue of a genetic block in T-cell development.

Looking up the germline V gene yields CDR1 SGHTS and CDR2 YDEGEE. Compared with germline, V lacks 0 bases and J lacks 5 bases; bases without a gene match: 7. Reading from cysteine to phenylalanine, the CDR3 counts 15 amino acids. Only CDR3 DNA remains: 45 bases, in frame from the first base. About this clone: Its antigen specificity is not known. One base away there is no much larger clone; base qualities are not given.

Libraries were prepared through the immunoSEQ multiplex PCR assay. The immuneACCESS repertoire file appears here via TCRdb, limited to in-frame rearrangements. These files lack a portion of the clones; in checked studies, under half of the deficit traces to unresolved V genes, and the cause of the others is not known. Recorded for this sample are 13,000 or so clones; 60% to 75% of them occurred a single time. The ten largest account for approximately 19% of the sample. Material: peripheral blood mononuclear cells (PBMCs). This chain joins TRBV5-8 to TRBJ2-5, with 7 central nucleotides matching TRBD1. The sequence came from a boy younger than 18. Here is the DNA: TGTGCCAGCAGCTTGGACGACAGGGCGACGGAGACCCAGTACTTC. It translates as CASSLDDRATETQYF.